Shown below are 22 T cell receptor beta chains from a single sample sequenced in a study of shared clonotypes between healthy human individuals. Measured with immunoSEQ multiplex PCR; TCRdb has only the in-frame clones, and not every one. The sample lists approximately 1.1 million clones, about four fifths seen once, with more than 0.5% in the top ten. Sequencing was performed on memory CD4+ T cells from PBMCs. Regarding subset: CD45RA-negative fraction. The receptor source for this set is a man younger than 30 in good health. Some clones in this sample may be carry-over from other donors' samples.

This chain connects TRBV9 to TRBJ2-2; possibly TRBD1 or TRBD2 for D (6 bases each). V dropped 1 base and J dropped 6 bases, with 13 bases sitting between them. This CDR3 comprises 15 residues. Germline values: CDR1 SGDLS, CDR2 YYNGEE. CDR3 DNA: TGTGCCAGCAGCGTAAGGGGGGACCAGCCCGGGGAGCTGTTTTTT. This gives the protein CASSVRGDQPGELFF. Combining the CDR3 with reference TRBV9 and TRBJ2-2 gives the whole variable domain DSGVTQTPKHLITATGQRVTLRCSPRSGDLSVYWYQQSLDQGLQFLIQYYNGEERAKGNILERFSAQQFPDLHSELNLSSLELGDSALYFCASSVRGDQPGELFFGEGSRLTVL.

On this clone itself: Other DNA sequences in this sample translate to the same CDR3. The J gene is TRBJ1-4, the V gene TRBV18; D is unresolved. This CDR3 has 11 amino acids. The V and J ends lost 6 bases and 7 bases respectively, with 6 bases between them. The V gene's germline CDR1 is KGHSH and CDR2 LQKENI. The CDR3 loop is CASSPGEKLFF. The CDR3 nucleotides are TGTGCCAGCTCCCCTGGTGAAAAACTGTTTTTT.

V gene TRBV28 combines with J gene TRBJ1-5, with D possibly TRBD1 on 5 matching bases. V was pared by 0 bases and J by 7 bases, with 13 bases between. CDR3 length equals 15 residues. The germline V gene has CDR1 MDHEN and CDR2 SYDVKM. The CDR3 loop reads CASSLWIRAAQPQHF. The CDR3 DNA reads TGTGCCAGCAGTTTATGGATCAGGGCGGCCCAGCCCCAGCATTTT.

The chain is built from TRBV5-1 and TRBJ2-3; a possible D gene is TRBD2 (5 bases). This CDR3 has 17 residues. Trimming took off 1 base at V and 3 bases at J, with 18 bases between the two ends. Germline V gene lookup returns CDR1 SGHRS and CDR2 YFSETQ. The CDR3: CASSLSLTGGGTDTQYF. The CDR3 coding sequence is TGCGCCAGCAGCTTGTCTCTCACGGGTGGAGGTACAGATACGCAGTATTTT.

In its sample, this clone was seen a few times. The chain uses TRBV6-5 and TRBJ1-1; perhaps TRBD1 as D (5 bases). Germline lookup yields CDR1 MNHEY and CDR2 SVGAGI. The CDR3 sequence is 15 residues long. The V end was cut by 1 base, the J end by 1 base, with 10 bases between. CDR3 loop: CASSYFSTANTEAFF. Written as DNA, the CDR3 is TGTGCCAGCAGTTACTTCTCGACAGCGAACACTGAAGCTTTCTTT.

The rearrangement uses TRBV5-5 and TRBJ1-1; tentatively, D is TRBD1 (6 bases). CDR3 length: 16 residues. V lost 3 bases and J lost 0, with 15 bases in between. Germline V gene data show CDR1 as SGHKS and CDR2 as YYEKEE (reference sequence). The CDR3 spells CASSSGQGQMNTEAFF. The CDR3 coding sequence is TGTGCCAGCAGCTCGGGACAAGGACAGATGAACACTGAAGCTTTCTTT.

This clone came up a few times. The genes are TRBV28 and TRBJ2-7; 8 nucleotides match TRBD2. Germline V gene sequence: CDR1 MDHEN, CDR2 SYDVKM. The J segment lost 1 base and the V segment lost 1 base, leaving 15 bases of the junction unmatched. The CDR3 runs to 19 residues. The chain's CDR3 is CASSLFQRESNPISYEQYF. CDR3 DNA: TGTGCCAGCAGTTTATTTCAGCGGGAGTCGAACCCTATATCCTACGAGCAGTACTTC. Variable domain in full (rest from reference TRBV28 and TRBJ2-7): DVKVTQSSRYLVKRTGEKVFLECVQDMDHENMFWYRQDPGLGLRLIYFSYDVKMKEKGDIPEGYSVSREKKERFSLILESASTNQTSMYLCASSLFQRESNPISYEQYFGPGTRLTVT.

V is TRBV5-1 and J is TRBJ1-2; TRBD1 matches at 12 bases. J lost 4 bases, V lost 5 bases, and 3 bases had no gene match. The CDR3 runs to 14 residues. Germline CDR1 reads SGHRS; CDR2 reads YFSETQ. The CDR3 region is CASRGQGASYGYTF. The CDR3 DNA reads as TGCGCCAGCAGGGGACAGGGGGCAAGCTATGGCTACACCTTC.

The V gene is TRBV2, the J gene TRBJ2-3; 8 nucleotides agree with TRBD2. CDR1 and CDR2 (germline): SNHLY, FYNNEI. V dropped 6 bases and J dropped 2; count of bases not matched to a gene: 10. There are 16 residues in the CDR3. CDR3 sequence reads: CASSDLGLDDTDTQYF. Here the CDR3 DNA reads TGTGCCAGCAGCGACCTGGGACTAGATGACACAGATACGCAGTATTTT.

The V and J genes are TRBV5-4 and TRBJ1-2, with D maybe TRBD1 (6 bases). In germline, CDR1 is SGHNT, CDR2 YYREEE (reference sequence). This CDR3 comprises 15 residues. V lost 0 bases and J lost 4, with 13 bases in between. The CDR3 nucleotides are TGTGCCAGCAGCTTGGAGGCGGACAGCCCCTATGGCTACACCTTC. Translating gives CASSLEADSPYGYTF.

This chain joins TRBV29-1 and TRBJ1-2, with 12 bases lining up with TRBD1. V gave up 7 bases and J gave up 6 bases; unmatched junction bases: 6. Per germline, CDR1 SQVTM and CDR2 ANQGSEA. This CDR3 region has 13 residues. The CDR3 region is CSAGDRGRNGYTF. CDR3 coding DNA: TGCAGCGCCGGGGACAGGGGGCGAAATGGCTACACCTTC.

V gene TRBV7-2 combines with J gene TRBJ1-4; D possibly corresponds to TRBD1 (5 bases). The CDR3 contains 15 residues. V lost 6 bases and J 4 bases, leaving 15 bases between the germline ends. CDR1 is SGHTA and CDR2 is FQGNSA in the germline V gene. This chain's CDR3 is CASRIGRGRNEKLFF. The CDR3 DNA follows: TGTGCCAGCAGAATAGGAAGGGGTCGTAATGAAAAACTGTTTTTT.

The chain uses TRBV19 and TRBJ1-2; D possibly corresponds to TRBD1 (5 bases). Between the trimmed V and J ends, which lost 3 bases and 2 bases, there was a span of 13 bases. The germline V gene has CDR1 LNHDA and CDR2 SQIVND (reference sequence). This CDR3 comprises 15 residues. The CDR3 protein is CASSMDAGWNYGYTF. DNA of the CDR3: TGTGCCAGTAGTATGGATGCAGGGTGGAACTATGGCTACACCTTC.

This chain links TRBV27 with TRBJ1-2; D not certain. The length of the CDR3 is 13 residues. Germline V CDR1 and CDR2: MNHEY, SMNVEV (reference sequence). With 2 bases removed from V and 7 bases from J, the gap between germline ends came to 11 bases. The CDR3 DNA is TGTGCCAGCAGTTTAGTAGGTTGGGGTGGCTACACCTTC. Translation: CASSLVGWGGYTF.

The V and J genes are TRBV5-6 and TRBJ1-2; D is unclear. V lost 4 bases and J 0 bases, leaving 7 bases between the germline ends. The CDR3 contains 13 residues. The germline gives CDR1 SGHDT, CDR2 YYEEEE. Written as DNA, the CDR3 is TGTGCCAGCAGCGAGACTCCTAACTATGGCTACACCTTC. Protein product: CASSETPNYGYTF.

The sample holds a few counts of this clone. This chain connects TRBV5-1 to TRBJ2-1; 8 bases are a match to TRBD2. Trimming cost V 4 bases and J 8 bases; bases outside gene matches: 14. Germline CDR1 reads SGHRS; CDR2 reads YFSETQ. CDR3 length: 16 residues. This CDR3 reads CASSGRAGAVWDEQFF. The CDR3 region has the DNA TGCGCCAGCAGCGGAAGAGCGGGAGCGGTTTGGGATGAGCAGTTCTTC.

The chain uses TRBV29-1 and TRBJ2-2, with 8 positions matching TRBD2. J was trimmed by 2 bases and V by 4 bases; bases with no gene match: 6. The length of the CDR3 is 15 residues. Germline lookup yields CDR1 SQVTM and CDR2 ANQGSEA. The CDR3 sequence is CSVAKAGDNTGELFF. In DNA, the CDR3 is TGCAGCGTTGCAAAAGCGGGAGATAACACCGGGGAGCTGTTTTTT.

This sequence joins TRBV6-1 and TRBJ1-1; the D gene is possibly TRBD1 (5 bases). Germline CDR1 is MNHNS and CDR2 is SASEGT. This CDR3 comprises 15 residues. V was pared by 5 bases and J by 1 base, with 14 bases between. The CDR3 coding sequence is TGTGCCAGCAGTTCCCACCGGGACGGGAACACTGAAGCTTTCTTT. Translated, it gives CASSSHRDGNTEAFF.

This clone was found many times. V gene TRBV2 combines with J gene TRBJ1-6, with D perhaps TRBD1 (6 bases). The CDR3 loop spans 14 amino acids. Germline values: CDR1 SNHLY, CDR2 FYNNEI. Deletions cut 4 bases from V and 8 bases from J, with 12 bases between. In DNA form, the CDR3 reads TGTGCCAGCAGTGCCATGACAGGCTATTCACCCCTCCACTTT. This codes for CASSAMTGYSPLHF. Based on the CDR3 plus reference TRBV2 and TRBJ1-6, the full variable domain is EPEVTQTPSHQVTQMGQEVILRCVPISNHLYFYWYRQILGQKVEFLVSFYNNEISEKSEIFDDQFSVERPDGSNFTLKIRSTKLEDSAMYFCASSAMTGYSPLHFGNGTRLTVT.

The V and J genes are TRBV5-4 and TRBJ1-2, with D unresolved. CDR3 length: 13 amino acids. The germline V gene encodes CDR1 SGHNT and CDR2 YYREEE (reference sequence). The ends were cut back, 0 bases at V and 8 bases at J, with 11 bases in the middle. As DNA, the CDR3 is TGTGCCAGCAGCTTGGGGCGGGAACGCGGCTACACCTTC. This encodes CASSLGRERGYTF.

V usage is TRBV7-2 and J usage is TRBJ1-3; 7 bases agree with TRBD1. CDR1 and CDR2 (germline): SGHTA, FQGNSA. The CDR3 covers 15 residues. V gave up 3 bases and J gave up 0 bases; unmatched junction bases: 2. CDR3 residues: CASSLAGGSGNTIYF. The DNA for the CDR3 is TGTGCCAGCAGCTTGGCAGGGGGCTCTGGAAACACCATATATTTT.

Comment on this clone: Other DNA sequences in the same sample also yield this CDR3. The chain links TRBV5-1 to TRBJ1-3, with unresolved D. This CDR3 contains 12 residues. V was clipped by 0 bases and J by 4 bases, with 2 bases between them. Per the germline V gene, CDR1 is SGHRS and CDR2 is YFSETQ. This CDR3 is CASSLEGNTIYF. As DNA, the CDR3 is TGCGCCAGCAGCTTGGAGGGAAACACCATATATTTT. Filled out from reference TRBV5-1 and TRBJ1-3, the complete variable domain reads KAGVTQTPRYLIKTRGQQVTLSCSPISGHRSVSWYQQTPGQGLQFLFEYFSETQRNKGNFPGRFSGRQFSNSRSEMNVSTLELGDSALYLCASSLEGNTIYFGEGSWLTVV.